This is a list of T cell receptor beta chains from one sample in a study of low-dose radiotherapy and immunotherapy resistance in tumors. In TCRdb, the reads were re-called with MiXCR into one record per CDR3 protein. The repertoire holds tens of thousands of distinct CDR3 sequences, 15% to 20% seen once, with over 2.5% in the top ten. The sample was PBMCs, taken before treatment. The origin of the receptors is a male donor with prostate cancer. Each CDR3 is given with its conserved first and last residue. A D gene is named only where the DNA matches it firmly. The size entry is marked missing in some rows and otherwise reads once, few, many or a size class.

CASSPRQGYFGETQYF TGTGCCAGCAGCCCCAGACAGGGGTATTTTGGGGAGACCCAGTACTTC TRBD1 many TRBJ2-5 TRBV7-2
CASSLIWTSINEQFF TGTGCCAGCAGCCTGATCTGGACTAGCATCAATGAGCAGTTCTTC TRBD2 few TRBJ2-1 TRBV14
CSVGTRNTDTQYF TGCAGCGTTGGGACAAGAAACACAGATACGCAGTATTTT . many TRBJ2-3 TRBV29-1
CASSPSAGTNTEAFF TGTGCCAGCAGCCCGTCCGCAGGGACGAACACTGAAGCTTTCTTT . many TRBJ1-1 TRBV7-6
CASSRGVNTEAFF TGTGCCAGCAGCCGGGGGGTAAACACTGAAGCTTTCTTT . many TRBJ1-1 TRBV12-3/TRBV12-4
CASSLGSSAGNEKLFF TGCGCCAGCAGCTTGGGCTCCTCGGCGGGTAATGAAAAACTGTTTTTT . few TRBJ1-4 TRBV5-1
CASSYGSGYEQYF TGTGCCAGCAGTTATGGGAGCGGATACGAGCAGTACTTC . many TRBJ2-7 TRBV6-1
CASGTNLNYGYTF TGTGCCAGCGGGACAAACCTTAACTATGGCTACACCTTC . many TRBJ1-2 TRBV2
CASSLEVPLAYEQYF TGTGCCAGCAGCTTAGAGGTCCCCTTGGCCTACGAGCAGTACTTC . many TRBJ2-7 TRBV11-2
CASRGRQGAGDTQYF TGCGCCTCCCGAGGGAGGCAGGGGGCCGGAGATACGCAGTATTTT TRBD1 many TRBJ2-3 TRBV5-1
CASSLFQGPYEQYF TGTGCCAGCAGTTTATTTCAGGGGCCCTACGAGCAGTACTTC . many TRBJ2-7 TRBV27
CSARAPTAGVLPYEQYF TGCAGTGCTAGAGCCCCCACAGCGGGTGTCCTTCCCTACGAGCAGTACTTC . many TRBJ2-7 TRBV20-1
CASQAGTGHPSLYGYTF TGTGCCAGCCAGGCTGGGACAGGGCATCCAAGTCTCTATGGCTACACCTTC TRBD1 many TRBJ1-2 TRBV27
CASTKGLAASYNEQFF TGTGCCAGCACGAAGGGACTAGCGGCCTCCTACAATGAGCAGTTCTTC TRBD2 many TRBJ2-1 TRBV2
CASRPGKNSGNTIYF TGCGCCAGCAGGCCAGGGAAGAACTCTGGAAACACCATATATTTT . many TRBJ1-3 TRBV5-1
CASSSLSAGIEQYF TGTGCCAGCAGCTCCCTCTCTGCAGGGATCGAGCAGTACTTC . many TRBJ2-7 TRBV11-2
CASSFRAGLKNTEAFF TGTGCCAGCAGCTTCCGCGCGGGACTGAAGAACACTGAAGCTTTCTTT . once TRBJ1-1 TRBV7-2
CASARQGDGYEQYF TGTGCCAGCGCCCGACAGGGAGACGGCTACGAGCAGTACTTC TRBD1 many TRBJ2-7 TRBV18
CATSRDHSGTHTQYF TGTGCCACCAGCAGAGATCATTCCGGGACGCATACGCAGTATTTT . many TRBJ2-3 TRBV15
CASSEAPGTGRNTGELFF TGTGCCAGCAGTGAGGCCCCGGGGACAGGGAGGAACACCGGGGAGCTGTTTTTT TRBD1 many TRBJ2-2 TRBV25-1
CASSYQGAVPGELFF TGTGCCAGCAGTTACCAGGGGGCAGTTCCCGGGGAGCTGTTTTTT TRBD1 many TRBJ2-2 TRBV6-2/TRBV6-3
CASSPTSGGSFTDTQYF TGTGCCAGCAGTCCGACTAGCGGGGGGTCATTCACAGATACGCAGTATTTT TRBD2 . TRBJ2-3 TRBV12-3/TRBV12-4
CASSWDGSHRDNSPLHF TGTGCCAGCAGTTGGGACGGATCCCATAGAGATAATTCACCCCTCCACTTT . many TRBJ1-6 TRBV5-6
CASSWPGQVFDGVQPQHF TGCGCCAGCAGCTGGCCGGGACAGGTCTTCGACGGGGTCCAGCCCCAGCATTTT TRBD1 many TRBJ1-5 TRBV5-1
CSVYQGKGGYTF TGCAGCGTTTACCAGGGCAAGGGCGGCTACACCTTC . many TRBJ1-2 TRBV29-1
CASSRGQGGFYEQYF TGTGCCAGCTCACGGGGACAGGGTGGATTCTACGAGCAGTACTTC TRBD1 . TRBJ2-7 TRBV18
CASSSGQGVTYEQYF TGTGCCAGCTCATCGGGACAGGGCGTTACCTACGAGCAGTACTTC TRBD1 many TRBJ2-7 TRBV18
CASSTSGTGENNEQFF TGTGCCAGCAGTACCTCCGGGACAGGGGAGAACAATGAGCAGTTCTTC TRBD1 many TRBJ2-1 TRBV27
CASREGEKAGELFF TGTGCCAGCAGGGAAGGGGAGAAGGCCGGGGAGCTGTTTTTT . many TRBJ2-2 TRBV2
CASSSPGQGLGEQYF TGTGCCAGCAGTTCCCCGGGACAGGGTTTGGGGGAGCAGTACTTC TRBD1 many TRBJ2-7 TRBV7-9
CASSLAAGRHGELFF TGCGCCAGCAGCTTGGCCGCGGGGCGGCACGGGGAGCTGTTTTTT . many TRBJ2-2 TRBV5-1
CASSERLIGNQPQHF TGCGCCAGCAGTGAGAGATTAATTGGCAATCAGCCCCAGCATTTT . many TRBJ1-5 TRBV10-2
CSAPRDRGHEQYF TGCAGTGCTCCCCGGGACAGGGGTCACGAGCAGTACTTC TRBD1 many TRBJ2-7 TRBV20-1
CASSPLGREEQFF TGTGCCAGTAGTCCCCTAGGTCGGGAGGAGCAGTTCTTC . many TRBJ2-1 TRBV19
CASSEAQTALHF TGTGCCAGCAGTGAAGCGCAAACAGCCCTCCACTTT . many TRBJ1-6 TRBV6-1
CASSSTPSNQPQHF TGTGCCAGCAGCTCAACCCCGTCCAATCAGCCCCAGCATTTT . . TRBJ1-5 TRBV7-8
CASSTTTSTNTGELFF TGTGCCAGCAGCACTACCACATCTACGAACACCGGGGAGCTGTTTTTT . . TRBJ2-2 TRBV5-5
CASSGTSGDTQYF TGCGCCAGCAGTGGGACTAGCGGGGATACGCAGTATTTT TRBD2 . TRBJ2-3 TRBV10-1
CASSEAAAYEQYF TGCGCCAGCAGTGAGGCAGCTGCCTACGAGCAGTACTTC . many TRBJ2-7 TRBV10-1
CASTGGSQETQYF TGTGCCAGCACGGGCGGCAGCCAAGAGACCCAGTACTTC . medium-sized TRBJ2-5 TRBV2